This paragraph reports one TCR beta chain. TCRdb passed the 5' RACE reads through MiXCR, listing each CDR3 protein once. The table lists about 470,000 distinct CDR3 sequences, about 23% of them singletons. The source of the sample is a study of T-cell memory formation after mild COVID-19. Germline V gives CDR1 LGHNA, CDR2 YSLEER. The CDR3 loop spans 18 amino acids. V trimming: 0 bases; J trimming: 5 bases; junction bases outside the gene matches: 13. The source material was PBMCs or a T cell subset sorted from them (not recorded which). V gene TRBV4-3 combines with J gene TRBJ2-7, with TRBD2 matching 10 bases. This clonotype was sampled from an adult woman who had mild COVID-19 (a few samples of this study predate the infection). Cell type and time point are not known. CDR3 bases: TGCGCCAGCAGCCAAGATTGGAGGGCGGGACTAGCGTCAAACGAGCAGTACTTC. This codes for CASSQDWRAGLASNEQYF.